This T cell receptor beta chain was captured in a study of CD8 T cells in ankylosing spondylitis. Study results and limitations: Within matched ankylosing spondylitis synovial fluid, disease-linked clones were reportedly significantly enriched. CD8+ cells made up the disease-linked clones, which were relatively rare in peripheral blood. Reactive arthritis synovial fluid and blood previously showed some of these motif variants. The study identified a TCR beta motif of under ten highly homologous variants that appeared characteristic of ankylosing spondylitis blood.

With molecular barcodes, quantitative 5'-RACE was used to make the TCR beta libraries. TCRdb called the 5' RACE reads again in MiXCR, with one record for every CDR3 protein. The profile shows 700,000 or so distinct CDR3 sequences, around 19% of them singletons. Germline-derived CDR1 and CDR2 are SNHLY and FYNNEI. V lost 3 bases and J lost 13, with 10 bases in between. The CDR3 contains 11 residues. This clonotype was detected a few times. The antigen is unknown. The sequencing input was blood, either unsorted or a sorted T cell fraction (not recorded which). The J gene is TRBJ2-1, the V gene TRBV2; no reliable D call. This TCR derives from a male donor with ankylosing spondylitis. CDR3 bases: TGTGCCAGCAGTGACCTCCGCAACCAGTTCTTC. Translating it yields CASSDLRNQFF. Variable domain in full (rest from reference TRBV2 and TRBJ2-1): EPEVTQTPSHQVTQMGQEVILRCVPISNHLYFYWYRQILGQKVEFLVSFYNNEISEKSEIFDDQFSVERPDGSNFTLKIRSTKLEDSAMYFCASSDLRNQFFGPGTRLTVL.